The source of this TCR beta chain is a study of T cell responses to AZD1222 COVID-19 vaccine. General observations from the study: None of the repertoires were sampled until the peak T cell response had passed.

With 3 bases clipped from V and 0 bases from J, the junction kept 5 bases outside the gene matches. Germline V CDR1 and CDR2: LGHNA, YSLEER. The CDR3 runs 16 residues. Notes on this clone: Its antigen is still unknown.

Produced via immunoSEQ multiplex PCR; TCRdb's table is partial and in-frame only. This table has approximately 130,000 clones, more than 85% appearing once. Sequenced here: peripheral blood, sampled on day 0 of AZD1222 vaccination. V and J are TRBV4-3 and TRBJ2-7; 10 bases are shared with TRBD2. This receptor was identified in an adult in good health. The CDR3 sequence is CASSQELAGSSYEQYF. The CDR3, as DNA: TGCGCCAGCAGCCAGGAACTAGCGGGAAGCTCCTACGAGCAGTACTTC.